The 5 T cell receptor beta chains given below trace back to one sample, sequenced in a study of monozygotic twins with inflammatory bowel disease (dated by TCRdb to between 2018 and 2021). Libraries were prepared through 5' RACE. TCRdb names Illumina HiSeq 2500 as the instrument used. TCRdb reprocessed the sequencing reads and holds a single record per CDR3 protein sequence, with no DNA. The sample table includes about 210,000 distinct CDR3 sequences. In total, the top ten clones hold approximately 1.5% of the sample. Sequenced sample: blood. These TCRs come from a human donor with ulcerative colitis or Crohn's disease, or a healthy co-twin of an affected twin (not recorded which).

V and J are TRBV5-1 and TRBJ2-1; TCRdb proposes TRBD1, but this gene call is untestable without DNA. The CDR3 length is 14 residues. Looked up from germline, CDR1 is SGHRS and CDR2 is YFSETQ. CDR3 loop: CASRTGTGGNEQFF. The variable domain in full, completed from reference TRBV5-1 and TRBJ2-1, reads KAGVTQTPRYLIKTRGQQVTLSCSPISGHRSVSWYQQTPGQGLQFLFEYFSETQRNKGNFPGRFSGRQFSNSRSEMNVSTLELGDSALYLCASRTGTGGNEQFFGPGTRLTVL.

This chain uses TRBV3-1 with TRBJ2-7; TCRdb names TRBD1, which stays unverified in the absence of DNA. The CDR3 covers 13 residues. Germline CDR1 LGHDT, CDR2 YNNKEL (reference sequence). CDR3 protein: CASSQGDRDEQYF.

V and J are TRBV11-2 and TRBJ2-1; the TCRdb D gene call, TRBD1, has no DNA to confirm it. Per the germline V gene, CDR1 is SGHAT and CDR2 is FQNNGV. The CDR3 extends over 12 amino acids. CDR3 loop: CASSFRAREQFF.

The rearrangement uses TRBV7-2 and TRBJ2-1; TCRdb's D call, TRBD2, is unchecked because there is no DNA. The CDR3 is 16 amino acids. Germline CDR1 reads SGHTA; CDR2 reads FQGNSA. The CDR3 sequence: CASSFGTSGGRSEQFF.

V gene TRBV6-6 combines with J gene TRBJ1-1; checking the TCRdb D call of TRBD1 is not possible without DNA. Germline loops: CDR1 MNHNY, CDR2 SVGAGI (reference sequence). This CDR3 contains 14 residues. The CDR3 loop reads CASIHRGVNTEAFF.